A single sample gave rise to the 29 T cell receptor beta chains below, sequenced in a study of shared clonotypes between healthy human individuals. Repertoires were generated with immunoSEQ multiplex PCR, while TCRdb's copy carries only in-frame clones and drops some. This table holds almost 750,000 clones, just under 75% found once. The sequenced material came from memory CD4+ T cells sorted from blood. Subset denoted: CD45RA-negative fraction. These receptors were taken from a woman in her 30s in good health.

This clone was recorded at least ten times. CDR3 sequence: CAISESTWATGRAQPQHF. CDR3 DNA sequence: TGTGCCATCAGTGAGTCGACGTGGGCAACAGGTCGAGCTCAGCCCCAGCATTTT. The chain is built from TRBV10-3 and TRBJ1-5; tentative D call: TRBD1 (5 bases). V gave up 0 bases and J gave up 6 bases, with 21 bases separating them. The CDR3 runs 18 residues. Germline assignment: CDR1 ENHRY and CDR2 SYGVKD.

This clone turned up a few times. This sequence joins TRBV19 and TRBJ2-2; 12 bases align to TRBD1. The CDR3 sequence is 14 residues long. The junction had 8 bases not matched to a gene; V was cut back by 6 bases and J by 12 bases. Germline values: CDR1 LNHDA, CDR2 SQIVND (reference sequence). DNA for the CDR3: TGTGCCAGTAGCCTCGGGACAGGGGGCCGTAAGCTGTTTTTT. It yields the protein CASSLGTGGRKLFF.

The V and J genes are TRBV14 and TRBJ2-7; 8 bases are a match to TRBD1. V shed 5 bases, J shed 6 bases, and the junction held 9 bases outside the gene matches. CDR1 is SGHDN and CDR2 is FVKESK in the germline V gene. The CDR3 consists of 14 residues. CDR3 sequence: CASSSRQGSGEQYF. The CDR3 bases are TGTGCCAGCAGCTCACGACAGGGGTCAGGCGAGCAGTACTTC.

This chain joins TRBV29-1 and TRBJ2-7; either TRBD1 or TRBD2 may fit D (5 bases each). Deletions cut 6 bases from V and 6 bases from J, with 15 bases between. The CDR3 is 12 amino acids. The V gene's germline CDR1 is SQVTM and CDR2 ANQGSEA. In DNA, the CDR3 is TGCAGCGTCCGCTGGGCAGGGACCGAGCAGTACTTC. It translates to CSVRWAGTEQYF.

In this sample, this clone turned up a few times. This chain connects TRBV6-5 to TRBJ1-1, with 7 nucleotides matching TRBD1. This CDR3 contains 13 residues. Trimming removed 8 bases from V and 4 bases from J; junction bases left unmatched: 7. Germline V gives CDR1 MNHEY, CDR2 SVGAGI. The CDR3 protein is CASCETGTTEAFF. The CDR3 region has the DNA TGTGCCAGCTGCGAGACAGGGACCACTGAAGCTTTCTTT.

V is TRBV11-2 and J is TRBJ2-5; 7 positions match TRBD1. Germline V gives CDR1 SGHAT, CDR2 FQNNGV. V gave up 0 bases and J gave up 2 bases; unmatched junction bases: 6. There are 16 residues in the CDR3. DNA for the CDR3: TGTGCCAGCAGCTTAGAATTACAGACAGGGCAAGAGACCCAGTACTTC. It specifies CASSLELQTGQETQYF.

This chain joins TRBV29-1 and TRBJ1-3; 8 bases are a match to TRBD1. Germline V lookup: CDR1 SQVTM, CDR2 ANQGSEA. This CDR3 region has 20 residues. J was trimmed by 0 bases and V by 0 bases; bases with no gene match: 16. Written as DNA, the CDR3 is TGCAGCGTTGAAGATCGAGTTTGGGACAGGTCCGGGTTCTCTGGAAACACCATATATTTT. It codes for CSVEDRVWDRSGFSGNTIYF.

The rearrangement links TRBV5-5 to TRBJ1-2; TRBD1 matches at 8 bases. Germline CDR1 reads SGHKS; CDR2 reads YYEKEE (reference sequence). This CDR3 is built from 14 residues. Trimming removed 4 bases from V and 5 bases from J; junction bases left unmatched: 7. CDR3 in DNA: TGTGCCAGCAGCGGGGACAGGTTAGGTTATGGCTACACCTTC. Protein sequence: CASSGDRLGYGYTF.

This chain uses TRBV2 with TRBJ2-6; the D is unclear. The CDR3 runs to 15 residues. Trimming took 4 bases from V and 1 from J, leaving 8 bases between them. From germline, CDR1 is SNHLY and CDR2 FYNNEI. The CDR3, as DNA: TGTGCCAGCAGTGTCGCCTTTTCTGGGGCCAACGTCCTGACTTTC. This sequence encodes CASSVAFSGANVLTF.

This clone has just one count. Other DNA sequences within the sample encode an identical CDR3. The chain joins TRBV10-3 to TRBJ1-5; no clear D gene. There are 13 residues in the CDR3. V lost 4 bases and J lost 1, with 5 bases in between. In germline, CDR1 is ENHRY, CDR2 SYGVKD. The CDR3 spells CAISGQSNQPQHF. CDR3 coding DNA: TGTGCCATCAGTGGTCAAAGCAATCAGCCCCAGCATTTT.

This clone was seen ten or more times. The chain uses TRBV10-1 and TRBJ2-1; possible D gene TRBD2, 5 bases. The CDR3 extends over 14 amino acids. Germline-derived CDR1 and CDR2 are WNHNN and SYGVQD (reference sequence). V was clipped by 5 bases and J by 0 bases, with 8 bases between them. The CDR3 here is CASSRSGSYNEQFF. CDR3 bases: TGCGCCAGCAGTAGGAGCGGCTCCTACAATGAGCAGTTCTTC.

V and J are TRBV28 and TRBJ2-7, with 7 positions matching TRBD2. CDR3 size: 14 residues. Trimming at V came to 6 bases and at J to 3 bases, leaving 8 bases not matched to a gene. Germline CDR1 and CDR2: MDHEN and SYDVKM. The CDR3 DNA reads TGTGCCAGCAGCTCCGGGGGGACCTTCTACGAGCAGTACTTC. It is translated as CASSSGGTFYEQYF.

This clone has just a few counts. The V and J genes are TRBV7-2 and TRBJ1-6, with D hard to call. The CDR3 has 15 residues. Germline V CDR1 and CDR2: SGHTA, FQGNSA. V shed 0 bases and J shed 5 bases, with 8 bases lying between them. The chain's CDR3 is CASSLAIGDNSPLHF. DNA for the CDR3: TGTGCCAGCAGCTTAGCCATCGGAGATAATTCACCCCTCCACTTT. Complete variable domain (other parts from reference TRBV7-2 and TRBJ1-6): GAGVSQSPSNKVTEKGKDVELRCDPISGHTALYWYRQSLGQGLEFLIYFQGNSAPDKSGLPSDRFSAERTGGSVSTLTIQRTQQEDSAVYLCASSLAIGDNSPLHFGNGTRLTVT.

The V call is TRBV5-1, the J call TRBJ2-7; possibly TRBD2 for D (5 bases). The germline V gene encodes CDR1 SGHRS and CDR2 YFSETQ. With 2 bases removed from V and 2 bases from J, the gap between germline ends came to 14 bases. CDR3 length: 15 residues. The CDR3 is CASSFSGGGTYEQYF. CDR3 nucleotide sequence: TGCGCCAGCAGCTTCAGCGGTGGCGGCACCTACGAGCAGTACTTC.

The chain combines TRBV2 with TRBJ1-1; 8 positions agree with TRBD1. The CDR3 covers 16 residues. The germline V gene has CDR1 SNHLY and CDR2 FYNNEI. Trimming at V came to 7 bases and at J to 4 bases, leaving 14 bases not matched to a gene. The CDR3 is CASTPGQAVRATEAFF. CDR3 DNA: TGTGCCAGCACTCCGGGACAGGCAGTCCGGGCCACTGAAGCTTTCTTT.

The V call is TRBV12-1, the J call TRBJ2-4; the table's D call, TRBD1, was not checked against the DNA. TRBV12-1 is shown as a pseudogene. The CDR3 has 18 amino acids. The CDR3 bases are TGTGCCAGCAGCTTGCTGGACAGGGGACTATTCACCAAAAACATTCAGTACTTC. Amino acid sequence: CASSLLDRGLFTKNIQYF.

The rearrangement uses TRBV5-4 and TRBJ2-7; possibly TRBD1 for D (5 bases). This CDR3 has 16 amino acids. Per germline, CDR1 SGHNT and CDR2 YYREEE (reference sequence). Trimming shortened V by 4 bases and J by 0 bases, and 17 bases separated the two germline ends. The CDR3 region is CASSPGQPHTSYEQYF. The CDR3 nucleotides read TGTGCCAGCAGCCCCGGACAACCGCACACCTCCTACGAGCAGTACTTC.

J is TRBJ2-1 and V is TRBV5-1, with TRBD2 matching 10 bases. The CDR3 is 15 amino acids. The germline V gene has CDR1 SGHRS and CDR2 YFSETQ. V lost 3 bases to trimming and J lost 5 bases; unmatched junction nucleotides: 5. The CDR3 coding sequence is TGCGCCAGCAGCTACACTAGCGGGGCAAACAATGAGCAGTTCTTC. Protein sequence: CASSYTSGANNEQFF.

The rearrangement joins TRBV2 to TRBJ2-5; unclear D gene. Matching the DNA end better, TRBJ2-7 makes the J call doubtful. Germline values: CDR1 SNHLY, CDR2 FYNNEI. The CDR3 covers 14 residues. The CDR3 coding sequence is TGTGCCAGCAGTGTGCATGCGCTAATGTACGAGCAGTACTTC. This sequence encodes CASSVHALMYEQYF.

The chain links TRBV19 to TRBJ2-5; maybe TRBD2 (5 bases). V was shortened by 6 bases and J by 4 bases, with 6 bases between the two germline ends. CDR1 and CDR2 from the germline V gene are LNHDA and SQIVND (reference sequence). The CDR3 spans 11 residues. This chain's CDR3 is CASRAGETQYF. The CDR3 nucleotides are TGTGCCAGTAGGGCGGGAGAGACCCAGTACTTC.

Only a few counts were recorded for this clone. The V call is TRBV5-1, the J call TRBJ1-4; no clear D. V lost 2 bases and J 0 bases, leaving 11 bases between the germline ends. Germline V gene lookup returns CDR1 SGHRS and CDR2 YFSETQ. The CDR3 extends over 16 amino acids. DNA of the CDR3: TGCGCCAGCAGCTTTTCAGGAACTTCAACTAATGAAAAACTGTTTTTT. It yields the protein CASSFSGTSTNEKLFF.

At least ten counts were recorded for this clone. The chain is built from TRBV28 and TRBJ2-5, with 7 bases identical to TRBD2. The V gene end was trimmed by 6 bases and the J gene end by 3 bases; junction bases not matched to a gene: 10. The CDR3 runs to 15 residues. Germline CDR1 reads MDHEN; CDR2 reads SYDVKM. CDR3 protein: CASSPGRGSEETQYF. Here the CDR3 DNA reads TGTGCCAGCAGCCCAGGGAGGGGATCCGAAGAGACCCAGTACTTC. Drawing the rest from reference TRBV28 and TRBJ2-5, the complete variable domain is DVKVTQSSRYLVKRTGEKVFLECVQDMDHENMFWYRQDPGLGLRLIYFSYDVKMKEKGDIPEGYSVSREKKERFSLILESASTNQTSMYLCASSPGRGSEETQYFGPGTRLLVL.

This clone was counted a few times. V gene TRBV28 combines with J gene TRBJ1-5; 11 bases line up with TRBD1. V lost 5 bases and J lost 8; bases outside the gene matches: 8. CDR1 is MDHEN and CDR2 is SYDVKM in the germline V gene. The CDR3 has 15 amino acids. The CDR3 sequence is CASSGTGGKSKPQHF. The CDR3 region has the DNA TGTGCCAGCAGTGGGACAGGGGGAAAGTCAAAGCCCCAGCATTTT.

The gene calls are TRBV5-1 and TRBJ1-3; D possibly corresponds to TRBD1 (5 bases). Germline loops: CDR1 SGHRS, CDR2 YFSETQ. The CDR3 is made up of 15 amino acids. V was trimmed by 0 bases and J by 0 bases, leaving 7 bases between them. The DNA for the CDR3 is TGCGCCAGCAGCTTGGGAACAGGCTCTGGAAACACCATATATTTT. Translated, it gives CASSLGTGSGNTIYF. The full variable domain, with the rest looked up from reference TRBV5-1 and TRBJ1-3, is KAGVTQTPRYLIKTRGQQVTLSCSPISGHRSVSWYQQTPGQGLQFLFEYFSETQRNKGNFPGRFSGRQFSNSRSEMNVSTLELGDSALYLCASSLGTGSGNTIYFGEGSWLTVV.

This sequence joins TRBV5-1 and TRBJ2-3; the match to TRBD2 covers 10 bases. CDR1 is SGHRS, CDR2 YFSETQ, per germline. This CDR3 comprises 16 residues. After removal of 1 base from V and 2 bases from J, the junction contained 4 bases not matched to a gene. Here the CDR3 DNA reads TGCGCCAGCAGCTTGAGGACTAGCGGAAACACAGATACGCAGTATTTT. Protein sequence: CASSLRTSGNTDTQYF.

This chain links TRBV7-2 with TRBJ2-7; TRBD2 matches 10 bases. The germline CDR1 and CDR2 sequences are SGHTA and FQGNSA. The CDR3 is made up of 16 amino acids. V was pared by 3 bases and J by 4 bases, with 9 bases of the junction left unmatched. The CDR3 sequence is CASSLASGSGRYEQYF. CDR3 bases: TGTGCCAGCAGCTTGGCTAGCGGGAGTGGGAGGTACGAGCAGTACTTC.

This clone was counted once. The rearrangement joins TRBV28 to TRBJ1-4; D unresolved. CDR1 is MDHEN, CDR2 SYDVKM, per germline. CDR3 length: 12 residues. Trimming stripped 7 bases from V and 7 bases from J, with 10 bases between. CDR3 loop: CASNFRGEKLFF. The DNA of the CDR3 is TGTGCCAGCAACTTTCGGGGTGAAAAACTGTTTTTT.

The rearrangement links TRBV10-1 to TRBJ2-7; D is possibly TRBD2 (5 bases). The CDR3 runs 15 residues. Per the germline V gene, CDR1 is WNHNN and CDR2 is SYGVQD (reference sequence). The V end was cut by 6 bases, the J end by 2 bases, with 17 bases between. CDR3 DNA sequence: TGCGCCAGCAGCGCGGGCTTCGGAGGCCCCTACGAGCAGTACTTC. Protein: CASSAGFGGPYEQYF.

For this clone: In the same sample, other DNA sequences code for this CDR3. The chain couples TRBV7-2 to TRBJ2-1; 7 positions match TRBD1. This CDR3 has 16 residues. Trimming cost V 1 base and J 1 base; bases outside gene matches: 4. The germline V gene encodes CDR1 SGHTA and CDR2 FQGNSA. The CDR3 region has the DNA TGTGCCAGCAGCTTAGAGGGGACAGTTTCCTACAATGAGCAGTTCTTC. Its protein product is CASSLEGTVSYNEQFF.